These 5 T cell receptor beta chains share one sample of origin, sequenced in a study of human T cells and chemical hapten exposure. Time point: patch test 2, 6 weeks after DPC sensitization. Stated treatment: therapeutic diphenylcyclopropenone sensitization with weekly scalp DPC. TCRdb analysed the RACE reads with MiXCR anew, one entry per CDR3 protein. Here the sample spans tens of thousands of distinct CDR3 sequences, around a tenth being singletons. This material consisted of whole blood, taken in connection with sensitization to the hapten diphenylcyclopropenone (DPC). Receptors were obtained from a woman in her forties or fifties with alopecia areata. Some clones in this sample may be carry-over from other donors' samples.

This clonotype came up many times. The chain combines TRBV29-1 with TRBJ1-4; tentative D call: TRBD1 (5 bases). Trimming cost V 2 bases and J 10 bases, with 14 bases left between them. The germline V gene encodes CDR1 SQVTM and CDR2 ANQGSEA. The CDR3 length is 13 residues. In DNA form, the CDR3 reads TGCAGCGTTGAACAGGGCGGATATTCAAAACTGTTTTTT. As protein: CSVEQGGYSKLFF. Full variable domain (outside the CDR3, taken from reference TRBV29-1 and TRBJ1-4): SAVISQKPSRDICQRGTSLTIQCQVDSQVTMMFWYRQQPGQSLTLIATANQGSEATYESGFVIDKFPISRPNLTFSTLTVSNMSPEDSSIYLCSVEQGGYSKLFFGSGTQLSVL.

This clonotype has a count of ten or more. This chain connects TRBV5-1 to TRBJ2-7, with 15 bases identical to TRBD2. Per the germline V gene, CDR1 is SGHRS and CDR2 is YFSETQ. The CDR3 is 15 residues long. With 4 bases clipped from V and 6 bases from J, the junction kept 5 bases outside the gene matches. The CDR3 DNA reads TGCGCCAGCAGCCCCGGACTAGCGGGAGGGCCCGAGCAGTACTTC. This sequence encodes CASSPGLAGGPEQYF. The full variable domain, its missing parts supplied by reference TRBV5-1 and TRBJ2-7, is KAGVTQTPRYLIKTRGQQVTLSCSPISGHRSVSWYQQTPGQGLQFLFEYFSETQRNKGNFPGRFSGRQFSNSRSEMNVSTLELGDSALYLCASSPGLAGGPEQYFGPGTRLTVT.

This chain links TRBV6-6 with TRBJ1-2; no firm D call. Trimming pared 1 base from V and 7 bases from J, leaving 4 bases between. This CDR3 has 11 residues. Germline V gives CDR1 MNHNY, CDR2 SVGAGI (reference sequence). The CDR3, as DNA: TGTGCCAGCAGTTACTACCGTGGCTACACCTTC. Its protein is CASSYYRGYTF.

Many counts were recorded for this clonotype. The V gene is TRBV1, the J gene TRBJ2-5; the DNA was not compared with TRBD2, the D call given in the table. TRBV1 represents a pseudogene. CDR3 length equals 14 residues. CDR3 loop: CTSSRLAGEETQYF. The CDR3 DNA reads TGCACCAGCAGCCGACTAGCGGGAGAAGAGACCCAGTACTTC.

There are a few counts of this clonotype. The chain combines TRBV9 with TRBJ1-1; D is perhaps TRBD1 (5 bases). Germline V gene data show CDR1 as SGDLS and CDR2 as YYNGEE. The CDR3 is 15 amino acids. The V and J ends lost 2 bases and 0 bases respectively, with 11 bases between them. CDR3 amino acids: CASSVSTGLNTEAFF. In nucleotides, the CDR3 is TGTGCCAGCAGCGTCTCCACAGGTCTGAACACTGAAGCTTTCTTT.